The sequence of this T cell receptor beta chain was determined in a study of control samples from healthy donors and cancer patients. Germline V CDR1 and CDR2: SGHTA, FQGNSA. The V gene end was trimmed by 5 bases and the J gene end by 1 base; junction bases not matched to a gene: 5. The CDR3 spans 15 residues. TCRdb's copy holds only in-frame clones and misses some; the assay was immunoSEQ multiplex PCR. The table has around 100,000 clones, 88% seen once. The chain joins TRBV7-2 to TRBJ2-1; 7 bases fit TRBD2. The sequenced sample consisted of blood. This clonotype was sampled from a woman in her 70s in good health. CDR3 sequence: CASSPTSLSYNEQFF. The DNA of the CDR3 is TGTGCCAGCAGCCCGACTAGCTTATCCTACAATGAGCAGTTCTTC.